A single sample gave rise to the 23 T cell receptor beta chains below, sequenced in a study of blood T cell repertoires in COVID-19. Sequencing was performed with immunoSEQ multiplex PCR; in TCRdb, only in-frame clones are kept and a portion is missing. The sample holds approximately 70,000 clones, roughly 84% seen once. Sequencing used peripheral blood. The receptors were gathered from a middle-aged man with active COVID-19.

The rearrangement joins TRBV7-2 to TRBJ2-5, with 10 bases aligning to TRBD1. V lost 5 bases and J lost 5; bases outside the gene matches: 8. The CDR3 totals 15 residues. Germline V gene data show CDR1 as SGHTA and CDR2 as FQGNSA. The CDR3 loop is CASSVGTGDQETQYF. In nucleotides, the CDR3 is TGTGCCAGCAGCGTTGGGACAGGGGATCAGGAGACCCAGTACTTC.

The chain combines TRBV28 with TRBJ2-1; no firm D call. Trimming took 6 bases from V and 7 from J, leaving 7 bases between them. This CDR3 has 11 amino acids. CDR1 is MDHEN, CDR2 SYDVKM, per germline. This chain's CDR3 is CASSRRNEQFF. CDR3 sequence (DNA): TGTGCCAGCAGCCGTAGAAATGAGCAGTTCTTC. Looking up the rest from reference TRBV28 and TRBJ2-1 gives the full variable domain: DVKVTQSSRYLVKRTGEKVFLECVQDMDHENMFWYRQDPGLGLRLIYFSYDVKMKEKGDIPEGYSVSREKKERFSLILESASTNQTSMYLCASSRRNEQFFGPGTRLTVL.

The rearrangement joins TRBV9 to TRBJ2-3, with 13 bases aligning to TRBD2. CDR3 length: 18 residues. Germline assignment: CDR1 SGDLS and CDR2 YYNGEE. The V and J ends lost 2 bases and 2 bases, in that order; junction bases with no gene match: 8. This chain's CDR3 is CASSVGGLAGEYTDTQYF. DNA of the CDR3: TGTGCCAGCAGCGTCGGAGGACTAGCGGGGGAATACACAGATACGCAGTATTTT. The full variable domain, completed using reference TRBV9 and TRBJ2-3, is DSGVTQTPKHLITATGQRVTLRCSPRSGDLSVYWYQQSLDQGLQFLIQYYNGEERAKGNILERFSAQQFPDLHSELNLSSLELGDSALYFCASSVGGLAGEYTDTQYFGPGTRLTVL.

This chain joins TRBV6-5 and TRBJ2-1; TRBD2 is a possible D gene (5 bases). Germline V gives CDR1 MNHEY, CDR2 SVGAGI. V lost 0 bases and J lost 5, with 11 bases in between. This CDR3 has 15 residues. The CDR3 coding sequence is TGTGCCAGCAGTTACTCGAGGACGGGGAACAATGAGCAGTTCTTC. Protein sequence: CASSYSRTGNNEQFF.

The gene calls are TRBV7-2 and TRBJ1-4, with D possibly matching TRBD1 (5 bases). CDR3 length: 14 residues. CDR1 and CDR2 (germline): SGHTA, FQGNSA. V was trimmed by 6 bases and J by 6 bases, leaving 14 bases between them. This CDR3 reads CASRVGLGDEKLFF. For the CDR3, the DNA is TGTGCCAGCAGAGTGGGGTTAGGGGATGAAAAACTGTTTTTT.

V gene TRBV7-2 combines with J gene TRBJ2-3, with 10 bases that match TRBD2. The germline V gene has CDR1 SGHTA and CDR2 FQGNSA. The CDR3 runs 15 residues. The J segment lost 5 bases and the V segment lost 2 bases, leaving 4 bases of the junction unmatched. CDR3 residues: CASSLNLAGVDTQYF. The DNA of the CDR3 is TGTGCCAGCAGCTTAAATCTAGCGGGAGTAGATACGCAGTATTTT.

The V and J genes are TRBV4-1 and TRBJ1-1; D gene ambiguous. The germline V and J ends were trimmed by 1 base and 3 bases, with 12 bases remaining between them. Germline CDR1 MGHRA, CDR2 YSYEKL. This CDR3 has 15 amino acids. The CDR3 DNA reads as TGCGCCAGCAGCCAAGTCCGATCTGGCTACACTGAAGCTTTCTTT. Translating gives CASSQVRSGYTEAFF.

The chain has TRBV29-1 and TRBJ2-2; tentatively, D is TRBD1 (5 bases). This CDR3 is 13 amino acids long. V lost 4 bases and J 2 bases, leaving 8 bases between the germline ends. From germline, CDR1 is SQVTM and CDR2 ANQGSEA. The CDR3 sequence is CSVGQRNTGELFF. CDR3 sequence (DNA): TGCAGCGTTGGACAGCGCAACACCGGGGAGCTGTTTTTT.

The chain combines TRBV5-6 with TRBJ2-2, with 7 bases aligning to TRBD1. With V trimmed by 2 bases and J by 4 bases, 5 bases remained unmatched. Germline values: CDR1 SGHDT, CDR2 YYEEEE. This CDR3 region has 15 residues. In DNA, the CDR3 is TGTGCCAGCAGCTTTCTGTCAGGGGGCACCGGGGAGCTGTTTTTT. This gives the protein CASSFLSGGTGELFF.

This chain uses TRBV4-3 with TRBJ2-2; 8 nucleotides agree with TRBD2. CDR3 length: 18 amino acids. Losses at the gene ends were 2 bases for V and 7 bases for J; bases not matched to a gene: 15. Germline lookup yields CDR1 LGHNA and CDR2 YSLEER. The CDR3 reads CASSQIGGAASLGGELFF. The CDR3 nucleotides read TGCGCCAGCAGCCAAATCGGGGGGGCGGCCTCCCTGGGCGGGGAGCTGTTTTTT.

The chain couples TRBV5-4 to TRBJ2-2; 13 bases are a match to TRBD2. J gave up 5 bases and V 5 bases, and 3 bases lay outside the gene matches. Germline CDR1 reads SGHNT; CDR2 reads YYREEE (reference sequence). This CDR3 is built from 15 residues. CDR3 amino acids: CASRLAGGPTGELFF. CDR3 nucleotide sequence: TGTGCCAGCAGACTAGCGGGAGGGCCTACCGGGGAGCTGTTTTTT.

The V and J genes are TRBV18 and TRBJ2-1; 8 nucleotides agree with TRBD1. The V and J ends lost 2 bases and 8 bases, in that order; junction bases with no gene match: 5. The CDR3 extends over 14 amino acids. The germline V gene has CDR1 KGHSH and CDR2 LQKENI. CDR3 sequence (DNA): TGTGCCAGCTCACCAGGGACAGGTAGGGATGAGCAGTTCTTC. Amino acids: CASSPGTGRDEQFF.

The V call is TRBV7-8, the J call TRBJ1-5; the match to TRBD1 covers 7 bases. J gave up 6 bases and V 5 bases, and 7 bases lay outside the gene matches. This CDR3 comprises 14 residues. Germline loops: CDR1 SGHVS, CDR2 FQNEAQ. CDR3 nucleotide sequence: TGTGCCAGCAGCCAAAAAGGGGGCGTTCAGCCCCAGCATTTT. Translating it yields CASSQKGGVQPQHF. The full variable domain, completed using reference TRBV7-8 and TRBJ1-5, is GAGVSQSPRYKVAKRGQDVALRCDPISGHVSLFWYQQALGQGPEFLTYFQNEAQLDKSGLPSDRFFAERPEGSVSTLKIQRTQQEDSAVYLCASSQKGGVQPQHFGDGTRLSIL.

The chain carries TRBV9 and TRBJ1-2; tentatively, D is TRBD1 (6 bases). Trimming stripped 3 bases from V and 8 bases from J, with 17 bases between. The CDR3 covers 14 residues. Germline V gives CDR1 SGDLS, CDR2 YYNGEE. The CDR3 is CASSAAHTGTGYTF. In nucleotides, the CDR3 is TGTGCCAGCAGCGCCGCGCATACAGGGACCGGCTACACCTTC. The full variable domain, with the rest looked up from reference TRBV9 and TRBJ1-2, is DSGVTQTPKHLITATGQRVTLRCSPRSGDLSVYWYQQSLDQGLQFLIQYYNGEERAKGNILERFSAQQFPDLHSELNLSSLELGDSALYFCASSAAHTGTGYTFGSGTRLTVV.

The rearrangement joins TRBV6-5 to TRBJ1-5; tentatively, D is TRBD1 (5 bases). V lost 6 bases, J lost 0 bases, and 12 bases lay in between. Germline V gene lookup returns CDR1 MNHEY and CDR2 SVGAGI. The CDR3 is 15 residues long. The CDR3 DNA reads TGTGCCAGCAGAGGGGCATGGGGTAGCAATCAGCCCCAGCATTTT. The encoded protein is CASRGAWGSNQPQHF.

The chain employs TRBV2 and TRBJ1-3; D is unclear. Per the germline V gene, CDR1 is SNHLY and CDR2 is FYNNEI. This CDR3 contains 15 residues. V was clipped by 8 bases and J by 0 bases, with 14 bases between them. As DNA, the CDR3 is TGTGCCAGCGCCCGGGGTGTAAGCTCTGGAAACACCATATATTTT. This sequence encodes CASARGVSSGNTIYF.

V usage is TRBV4-2 and J usage is TRBJ2-1; weak D call: TRBD2 (6 bases). Germline CDR1 is LGHNA and CDR2 is YNFKEQ. The germline V and J ends were trimmed by 4 bases and 9 bases, with 19 bases remaining between them. The CDR3 is made up of 15 amino acids. The CDR3 region is CASSPVEGSGVEQFF. CDR3 sequence (DNA): TGTGCCAGCAGCCCTGTGGAGGGTAGCGGAGTTGAGCAGTTCTTC.

The CDR3: CASSQLQGRSYGYTF. The CDR3, as DNA: TGTGCCAGCAGCCAACTACAGGGGCGGAGCTATGGCTACACCTTC. The chain couples TRBV3-1 (or the pseudogene TRBV3-2) to TRBJ1-2; TRBD1 agrees at 7 bases. The CDR3 covers 15 residues. Trimming at V came to 2 bases and at J to 4 bases, leaving 7 bases not matched to a gene. Germline V gene sequence: CDR1 LGHDT, CDR2 YNNKEL (reference sequence).

The CDR3 nucleotides are TGTGCCATCAGTGGGATACAGCAAGAGACCCAGTACTTC. Protein product: CAISGIQQETQYF. The chain employs TRBV10-3 and TRBJ2-5; D not certain. The germline CDR1 and CDR2 sequences are ENHRY and SYGVKD. The ends were cut back, 4 bases at V and 2 bases at J, with 8 bases in the middle. There are 13 residues in the CDR3.

The CDR3 DNA is TGTGCCAGCAGCCCCGGGACTAGCGGGGGGTACAATGAGCAGTTCTTC. Translation gives CASSPGTSGGYNEQFF. J is TRBJ2-1 and V is TRBV5-4; 15 bases map to TRBD2. CDR3 size: 16 residues. The J segment lost 4 bases and the V segment lost 4 bases, leaving 3 bases of the junction unmatched. In germline, CDR1 is SGHNT, CDR2 YYREEE (reference sequence). Supplemented by reference TRBV5-4 and TRBJ2-1, the full variable domain reads ETGVTQSPTHLIKTRGQQVTLRCSSQSGHNTVSWYQQALGQGPQFIFQYYREEENGRGNFPPRFSGLQFPNYSSELNVNALELDDSALYLCASSPGTSGGYNEQFFGPGTRLTVL.

This sequence joins TRBV6-2 or TRBV6-3 and TRBJ2-1; D is ambiguous. Germline CDR1 and CDR2: MNHEY and SVGEGT. The CDR3 runs 13 residues. V was trimmed by 6 bases and J by 15 bases, leaving 21 bases between them. CDR3 nucleotides: TGTGCCAGCAGCGGGCAGATGGGTTTTTATCGGTTCTTC. It encodes CASSGQMGFYRFF.

This CDR3 reads CASSFSGTGLNTEAFF. In DNA form, the CDR3 reads TGTGCCAGCAGTTTTTCCGGCACAGGGCTGAACACTGAAGCTTTCTTT. V gene TRBV28 combines with J gene TRBJ1-1; D possibly corresponds to TRBD1 (6 bases). Trimming took off 3 bases at V and 0 bases at J, with 14 bases between the two ends. The CDR3 spans 16 residues. The germline CDR1 and CDR2 sequences are MDHEN and SYDVKM.

This rearrangement joins TRBV7-2 to TRBJ1-6; the D gene is possibly TRBD1 (6 bases). The CDR3 is 14 amino acids. With 1 base removed from V and 9 bases from J, the gap between germline ends came to 10 bases. Germline V gene data show CDR1 as SGHTA and CDR2 as FQGNSA. Here the CDR3 reads CASSLEQGGSPLHF. In DNA, the CDR3 is TGTGCCAGCAGCTTAGAACAGGGTGGTTCACCCCTCCACTTT.